This T cell receptor beta chain is drawn from a study of technical replicates of blood from several donors. TCRdb's table, derived via immunoSEQ multiplex PCR, lists solely in-frame clones and lacks some. In the table there are about 75,000 clones, nearly 98% of which are singletons. J was trimmed by 4 bases and V by 4 bases; bases with no gene match: 4. From germline, CDR1 is SGDLS and CDR2 YYNGEE. This CDR3 comprises 15 residues. Sequencing was done on a sample of T cells isolated from PBMCs. The sequence derives from a human donor in good health. The rearrangement links TRBV9 to TRBJ1-3, with 11 bases lining up with TRBD1. The CDR3 sequence is CASSLGQGAGNTIYF. For the CDR3, the DNA is TGTGCCAGCAGCCTTGGACAGGGGGCGGGAAACACCATATATTTT.